Shown below are 9 T cell receptor beta chains from a single sample sequenced in a study of shared clonotypes between healthy human individuals (TCRdb year 2020). The library was made by the immunoSEQ multiplex PCR assay. In TCRdb, the immuneACCESS table is reduced to in-frame sequences with V and J assigned. These tables do not hold every clone; where another copy was compared, an unresolved V gene accounts for under half, and the others remain unexplained. Within this sample are about 1.1 million clones, with 75% to 80% of them counted one time only. The top ten clonotypes cover more than 0.45% of the sample. The sequencing input was memory CD4+ T cells from PBMCs. What the cell subset or site label conveys for this sample: CD45RA-negative fraction. These TCRs come from a man between 18 and 35 years old in good health. Some clones in this sample may be carry-over from other donors' samples.

The V call is TRBV6-6, the J call TRBJ1-2, with TRBD1 as a possible D gene (5 bases). From germline, CDR1 is MNHNY and CDR2 SVGAGI (reference sequence). The CDR3 extends over 15 amino acids. V lost 2 bases to trimming and J lost 4 bases, with 14 bases between them. The CDR3 spells CASSYGAGYGYGYTF. For the CDR3, the DNA is TGTGCCAGCAGTTACGGTGCAGGGTACGGCTATGGCTACACCTTC.

This clone was seen only once. This CDR3 reads CASSLGTVGYTF. The DNA of the CDR3 is TGTGCCAGCAGTTTAGGGACAGTCGGCTACACCTTC. The chain employs TRBV28 and TRBJ1-2; 7 nucleotides agree with TRBD1. V gave up 2 bases and J gave up 8 bases; unmatched junction bases: 2. The V gene's germline CDR1 is MDHEN and CDR2 SYDVKM. This CDR3 spans 12 amino acids.

The V gene is TRBV2, the J gene TRBJ1-2, with unresolved D. The CDR3 is made up of 13 amino acids. The germline V and J ends were trimmed by 1 base and 0 bases, with 3 bases remaining between them. Per the germline V gene, CDR1 is SNHLY and CDR2 is FYNNEI. DNA for the CDR3: TGTGCCAGCAGTGAAGTCGCTAACTATGGCTACACCTTC. Its protein is CASSEVANYGYTF.

This clone was counted a few times. The CDR3 sequence: CASSPRWIDTQYF. CDR3 bases: TGTGCCAGCAGCCCCCGTTGGATAGATACGCAGTATTTT. This chain joins TRBV14 and TRBJ2-3; D call uncertain. Trimming left V 4 bases short and J 5 bases short, with 10 bases between. Germline V lookup: CDR1 SGHDN, CDR2 FVKESK. This CDR3 comprises 13 residues. The full variable domain, in which reference TRBV14 and TRBJ2-3 provide the parts outside the CDR3, is EAGVTQFPSHSVIEKGQTVTLRCDPISGHDNLYWYRRVMGKEIKFLLHFVKESKQDESGMPNNRFLAERTGGTYSTLKVQPAELEDSGVYFCASSPRWIDTQYFGPGTRLTVL.

This clone was detected many times. The chain is built from TRBV2 and TRBJ2-5; D ambiguous. CDR3 length: 13 amino acids. Trimming cost V 6 bases and J 2 bases, with 10 bases left between them. Germline V CDR1 and CDR2: SNHLY, FYNNEI. The CDR3 DNA reads TGTGCCAGCAGGGACGATAAACAAGAGACCCAGTACTTC. It specifies CASRDDKQETQYF.

This clone has just one count. Written as DNA, the CDR3 is TGTGCCAGCAGACGGACAGGGGATGCGGAAGATACGCAGTATTTT. Translated, it gives CASRRTGDAEDTQYF. The V and J genes are TRBV6-5 and TRBJ2-3; 9 nucleotides match TRBD1. J lost 5 bases, V lost 6 bases, and 9 bases had no gene match. The germline CDR1 and CDR2 sequences are MNHEY and SVGAGI. The CDR3 runs to 15 residues.

The chain recombines TRBV28 with TRBJ2-7; 8 bases align to TRBD1. CDR1 and CDR2 from the germline V gene are MDHEN and SYDVKM. The CDR3 is 15 amino acids. V dropped 3 bases and J dropped 4; count of bases not matched to a gene: 8. The CDR3 region is CASSFSRTGLYEQYF. CDR3 coding DNA: TGTGCCAGCAGTTTTTCAAGGACAGGGTTGTACGAGCAGTACTTC.

The chain uses TRBV7-9 and TRBJ1-3; D is undetermined. The germline gives CDR1 SEHNR, CDR2 FQNEAQ (reference sequence). The ends were cut back, 2 bases at V and 2 bases at J, with 13 bases in the middle. This CDR3 has 16 amino acids. The CDR3 reads CASSLSRKTPGNTIYF. Here the CDR3 DNA reads TGTGCCAGCAGCTTATCCCGAAAAACTCCTGGAAACACCATATATTTT. Looking up the rest from reference TRBV7-9 and TRBJ1-3 gives the full variable domain: DTGVSQNPRHKITKRGQNVTFRCDPISEHNRLYWYRQTLGQGPEFLTYFQNEAQLEKSRLLSDRFSAERPKGSFSTLEIQRTEQGDSAMYLCASSLSRKTPGNTIYFGEGSWLTVV.

The chain has TRBV19 and TRBJ2-4; D is ambiguous. This CDR3 comprises 18 residues. V dropped 1 base and J dropped 0 bases, with 16 bases sitting between them. Germline V lookup: CDR1 LNHDA, CDR2 SQIVND (reference sequence). This CDR3 is CASSIVMRREIAKNIQYF. CDR3 nucleotide sequence: TGTGCCAGTAGTATAGTCATGAGAAGGGAAATAGCCAAAAACATTCAGTACTTC.